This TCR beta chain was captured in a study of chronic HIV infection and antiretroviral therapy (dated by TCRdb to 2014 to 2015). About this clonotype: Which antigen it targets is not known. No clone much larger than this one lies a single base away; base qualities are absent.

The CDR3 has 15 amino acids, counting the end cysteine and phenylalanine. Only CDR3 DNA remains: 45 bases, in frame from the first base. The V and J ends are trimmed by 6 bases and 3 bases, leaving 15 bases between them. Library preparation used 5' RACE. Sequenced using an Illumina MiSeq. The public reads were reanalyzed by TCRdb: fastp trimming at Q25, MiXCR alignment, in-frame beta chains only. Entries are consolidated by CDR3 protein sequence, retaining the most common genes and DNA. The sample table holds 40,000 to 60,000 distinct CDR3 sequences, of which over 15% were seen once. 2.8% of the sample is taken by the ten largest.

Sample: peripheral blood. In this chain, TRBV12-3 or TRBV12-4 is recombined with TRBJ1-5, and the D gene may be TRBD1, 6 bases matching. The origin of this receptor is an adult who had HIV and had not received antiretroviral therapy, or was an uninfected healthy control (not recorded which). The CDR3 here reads CASSWGGAFNQPQHF. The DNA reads TGTGCCAGCAGCTGGGGGGGGGCCTTCAATCAGCCCCAGCATTTT.